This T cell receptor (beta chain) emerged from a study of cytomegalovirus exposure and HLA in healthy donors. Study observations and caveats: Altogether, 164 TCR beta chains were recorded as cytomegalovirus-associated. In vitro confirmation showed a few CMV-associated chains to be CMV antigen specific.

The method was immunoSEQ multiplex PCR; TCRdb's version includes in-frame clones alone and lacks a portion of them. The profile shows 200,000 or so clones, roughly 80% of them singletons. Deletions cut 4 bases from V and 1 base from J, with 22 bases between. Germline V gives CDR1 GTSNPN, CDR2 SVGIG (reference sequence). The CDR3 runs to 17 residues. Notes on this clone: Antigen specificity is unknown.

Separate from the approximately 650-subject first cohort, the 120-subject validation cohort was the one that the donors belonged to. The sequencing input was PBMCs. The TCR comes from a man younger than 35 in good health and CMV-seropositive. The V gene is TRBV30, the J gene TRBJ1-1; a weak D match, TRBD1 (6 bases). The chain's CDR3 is CAWIGGVGRGGNTEAFF. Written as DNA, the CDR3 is TGTGCCTGGATTGGGGGAGTGGGGAGGGGGGGGAACACTGAAGCTTTCTTT.